In its sample, the clone carrying this TCR beta chain was seen once. The antigen is undetermined. This record belongs to a study of cytomegalovirus exposure and HLA in healthy donors. General observations from the study: Earlier findings revealed that most TCR beta V segments proved productive either about 87% or about 30% of the time.

The V segment lost 3 bases and the J segment 3 bases; nucleotides outside the gene matches: 12. CDR1 is LNHDA and CDR2 is SQIVND in the germline V gene (reference sequence). The CDR3 contains 17 residues. 60 Vbeta and 13 Jbeta primers were used in PCR. Data came from immunoSEQ multiplex PCR; TCRdb stores just in-frame clones and leaves some out. Of about 190,000 clones detected, roughly four fifths appear once; the ten largest clones hold around 1.5%. J is TRBJ2-3 and V is TRBV19; TRBD2 aligns across 7 bases. The TCR sequence derives from a man in his fifties in good health and CMV-seronegative. The material sequenced was PBMCs. The CDR3 reads CASSIGWAGEGTDTQYF. The CDR3 coding sequence is TGTGCCAGTAGTATCGGTTGGGCGGGAGAGGGTACAGATACGCAGTATTTT.